A single sample gave rise to the 17 T cell receptor beta chains below, sequenced in a study of response to subunit inactivated influenza vaccine. TCRdb re-called the RT-PCR reads with MiXCR, one entry per CDR3 protein. The data show 860,000 or so distinct CDR3 sequences, 21% seen once. The sample in question was PBMCs from blood, obtained 5 to 6 days after vaccination. The receptors here all came from a man in his fifties who received an inactivated influenza vaccine.

In this sample, this clonotype turned up a few times. The V call is TRBV11-3, the J call TRBJ2-7, with 9 bases that match TRBD1. Germline values: CDR1 SGHNT, CDR2 YENEEA. With 5 bases clipped from V and 6 bases from J, the junction kept 14 bases outside the gene matches. CDR3 length: 16 residues. Here the CDR3 reads CASSPGQGGIRGEQYF. The CDR3 bases are TGTGCCAGCAGCCCGGGACAGGGAGGAATCCGGGGCGAGCAGTACTTC.

The rearrangement uses TRBV15 and TRBJ2-7, with 8 bases fitting TRBD1. This CDR3 is 16 amino acids long. V was clipped by 6 bases and J by 7 bases; unmatched bases: 17. Germline CDR1 reads LNHNV; CDR2 reads YYDKDF (reference sequence). In DNA, the CDR3 is TGTGCCACCAGATGGGGAAATCAGGGGGCGTTCGGGGAGCAGTACTTC. As protein: CATRWGNQGAFGEQYF.

This clonotype was observed a few times. The chain has TRBV7-9 and TRBJ2-7; TRBD1 aligns across 9 bases. The V gene's germline CDR1 is SEHNR and CDR2 FQNEAQ (reference sequence). CDR3 length: 17 amino acids. Trimming took 2 bases from V and 0 from J; bases not matched to a gene: 8. CDR3 region: CASSLPGQGVSSYEQYF. The CDR3 nucleotides are TGTGCCAGCAGCTTACCGGGACAGGGAGTGAGCTCCTACGAGCAGTACTTC. The full variable domain, completed using reference TRBV7-9 and TRBJ2-7, is DTGVSQNPRHKITKRGQNVTFRCDPISEHNRLYWYRQTLGQGPEFLTYFQNEAQLEKSRLLSDRFSAERPKGSFSTLEIQRTEQGDSAMYLCASSLPGQGVSSYEQYFGPGTRLTVT.

CDR3 residues: CASSLSPGLDTDTQYF. CDR3 DNA sequence: TGTGCCAGCAGCCTTTCCCCCGGACTTGACACAGATACGCAGTATTTT. The V call is TRBV7-2, the J call TRBJ2-3; D perhaps matches TRBD2 (5 bases). Germline lookup yields CDR1 SGHTA and CDR2 FQGNSA. The ends were cut back, 5 bases at V and 2 bases at J, with 17 bases in the middle. This CDR3 contains 16 residues.

This clonotype was seen only a few times. The chain employs TRBV5-1 and TRBJ2-7, with 10 bases fitting TRBD2. The CDR3 has 16 amino acids. Germline V gene sequence: CDR1 SGHRS, CDR2 YFSETQ. With V trimmed by 0 bases and J by 3 bases, 6 bases remained unmatched. CDR3 protein: CASSLGGAGGHYEQYF. For the CDR3, the DNA is TGCGCCAGCAGCTTGGGAGGAGCGGGGGGGCACTACGAGCAGTACTTC.

At least ten counts were recorded for this clonotype. The genes are TRBV5-1 and TRBJ2-2; TRBD1 matches at 9 bases. The CDR3 length is 14 residues. V was pared by 4 bases and J by 7 bases, with 5 bases of the junction left unmatched. Germline V gene data show CDR1 as SGHRS and CDR2 as YFSETQ. This CDR3 is CASSPGQGGGELFF. CDR3 DNA: TGCGCCAGCAGCCCGGGACAGGGAGGCGGGGAGCTGTTTTTT.

The chain couples TRBV15 to TRBJ2-2, with 9 bases that match TRBD1. V shed 1 base and J 7 bases; nucleotides not matched to a gene: 7. This CDR3 spans 16 amino acids. CDR1 is LNHNV and CDR2 is YYDKDF in the germline V gene (reference sequence). The CDR3 loop is CATSRGGTGTVGELFF. The CDR3 DNA sequence: TGTGCCACCAGCAGAGGCGGGACAGGGACGGTCGGGGAGCTGTTTTTT.

The J gene is TRBJ2-5, the V gene TRBV5-5; 9 bases agree with TRBD1. Trimming at V came to 2 bases and at J to 5 bases, leaving 7 bases not matched to a gene. CDR3 length equals 15 residues. Germline lookup yields CDR1 SGHKS and CDR2 YYEKEE (reference sequence). CDR3 nucleotides: TGTGCCAGCAGCTTCGCGACAGGGGGTTTGGAGACCCAGTACTTC. It is translated as CASSFATGGLETQYF.

The DNA for the CDR3 is TGTGCCAGCAGTTACGCCTATAATTCACCCCTCCACTTT. Translating it yields CASSYAYNSPLHF. This chain connects TRBV6-5 to TRBJ1-6; D call uncertain. V lost 2 bases and J lost 2, with 1 base in between. Germline CDR1 MNHEY, CDR2 SVGAGI. CDR3 size: 13 residues.

The chain uses TRBV10-1 and TRBJ2-7, with D uncertain. The CDR3 runs to 12 residues. V was trimmed by 1 base and J by 3 bases, leaving 4 bases between them. Per the germline V gene, CDR1 is WNHNN and CDR2 is SYGVQD (reference sequence). The CDR3 reads CASSEYSYEQYF. The CDR3 DNA is TGCGCCAGCAGTGAGTACAGCTACGAGCAGTACTTC.

The V and J genes are TRBV12-3 or TRBV12-4 and TRBJ2-2; D may be TRBD2 (5 bases). The CDR3 is 15 amino acids. Trimming cost V 8 bases and J 5 bases, with 18 bases left between them. In DNA form, the CDR3 reads TGTGCCAGCCGGTCCCTGGGAGCGGTAACCGGGGAGCTGTTTTTT. This codes for CASRSLGAVTGELFF.

This clonotype has more than one count but fewer than ten. The J gene is TRBJ1-1, the V gene TRBV13; 7 bases are shared with TRBD1. The CDR3 runs to 13 residues. Germline CDR1 PRHDT, CDR2 FYEKMQ (reference sequence). The J segment lost 7 bases and the V segment lost 6 bases, leaving 8 bases of the junction unmatched. CDR3 in amino acids: CASRPRGLGEAFF. In DNA form, the CDR3 reads TGTGCCAGCAGGCCGAGGGGGCTGGGTGAAGCTTTCTTT.

This clonotype was seen a handful of times. V is TRBV12-3 or TRBV12-4 and J is TRBJ2-5; TRBD2 agrees at 8 bases. Unmatched junction bases numbered 8, after V lost 6 bases and J lost 2 bases. The CDR3 is 15 residues long. The CDR3 DNA reads TGTGCCAGCAGCCCGGGGGGGAATACTCAAGAGACCCAGTACTTC. Translation: CASSPGGNTQETQYF.

This chain links TRBV7-2 with TRBJ1-2; D possibly corresponds to TRBD1 (6 bases). The CDR3 contains 15 residues. Germline-derived CDR1 and CDR2 are SGHTA and FQGNSA. The germline V and J ends were trimmed by 2 bases and 2 bases, with 12 bases remaining between them. The CDR3 nucleotides are TGTGCCAGCAGCTTACATTTGACAGGCAACTATGGCTACACCTTC. This encodes CASSLHLTGNYGYTF. Complete variable domain (other parts from reference TRBV7-2 and TRBJ1-2): GAGVSQSPSNKVTEKGKDVELRCDPISGHTALYWYRQSLGQGLEFLIYFQGNSAPDKSGLPSDRFSAERTGGSVSTLTIQRTQQEDSAVYLCASSLHLTGNYGYTFGSGTRLTVV.

This clonotype showed up just a few times. The chain carries TRBV11-2 and TRBJ2-7; D is ambiguous. V was cut by 1 base and J by 1 base, with 14 bases left in between. CDR1 and CDR2 from the germline V gene are SGHAT and FQNNGV. The CDR3 is 16 amino acids. CDR3 region: CASSLASLDGSYEQYF. DNA of the CDR3: TGTGCCAGCAGCTTAGCATCCTTGGACGGTTCCTACGAGCAGTACTTC.

V and J are TRBV28 and TRBJ2-1, with unresolved D. The CDR3 totals 13 residues. V was cut by 7 bases and J by 3 bases, with 10 bases left in between. The V gene's germline CDR1 is MDHEN and CDR2 SYDVKM. The CDR3: CASMARNYNEQFF. DNA for the CDR3: TGTGCCAGCATGGCTAGGAACTACAATGAGCAGTTCTTC.

The table lists this clonotype with a few counts. The chain is built from TRBV30 and TRBJ2-2; no clear D. The V and J ends lost 0 bases and 7 bases respectively, with 12 bases between them. This CDR3 contains 14 residues. Per germline, CDR1 GTSNPN and CDR2 SVGIG (reference sequence). CDR3 protein: CAWSVGLWDGELFF. The DNA of the CDR3 is TGTGCCTGGAGTGTGGGCCTATGGGACGGGGAGCTGTTTTTT.